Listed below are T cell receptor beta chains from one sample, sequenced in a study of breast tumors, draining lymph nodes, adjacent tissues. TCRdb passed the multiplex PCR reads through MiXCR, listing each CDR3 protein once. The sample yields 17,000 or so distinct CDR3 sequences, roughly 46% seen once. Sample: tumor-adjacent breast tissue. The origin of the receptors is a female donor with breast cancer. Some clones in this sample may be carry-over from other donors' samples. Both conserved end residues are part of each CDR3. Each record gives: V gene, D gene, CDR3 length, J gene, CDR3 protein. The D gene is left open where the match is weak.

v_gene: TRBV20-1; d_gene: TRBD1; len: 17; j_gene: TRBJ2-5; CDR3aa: CSARDSPGTGWGQTQYF
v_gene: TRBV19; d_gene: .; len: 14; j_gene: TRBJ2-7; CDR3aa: CASSITGFGHEQYF
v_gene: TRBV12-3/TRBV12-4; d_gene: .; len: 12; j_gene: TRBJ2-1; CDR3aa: CASSNPWTEQFF
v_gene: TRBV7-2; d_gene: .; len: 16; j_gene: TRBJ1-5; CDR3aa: CASSLGAPNGNQPQHF
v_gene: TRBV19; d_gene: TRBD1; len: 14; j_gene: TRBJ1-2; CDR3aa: CASSMTGGSYGYTF
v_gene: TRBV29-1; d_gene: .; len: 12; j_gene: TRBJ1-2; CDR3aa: CSVERGPYGYTF
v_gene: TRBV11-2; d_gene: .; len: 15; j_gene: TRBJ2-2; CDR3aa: CASSFRGSFPGELFF
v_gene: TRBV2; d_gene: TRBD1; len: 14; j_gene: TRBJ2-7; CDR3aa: CASRGTGQTYEQYF
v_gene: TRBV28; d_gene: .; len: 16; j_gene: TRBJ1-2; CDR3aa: CASSLRVGGRVYGHTF
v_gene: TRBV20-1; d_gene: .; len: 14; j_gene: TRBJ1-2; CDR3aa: CSARVGPGGYGYTF
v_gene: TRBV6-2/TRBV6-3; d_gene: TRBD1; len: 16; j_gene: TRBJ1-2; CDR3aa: CASRILGQVSNYGYTF
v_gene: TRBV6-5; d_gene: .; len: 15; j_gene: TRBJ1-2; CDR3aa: CASNHRSGTTLGYTF
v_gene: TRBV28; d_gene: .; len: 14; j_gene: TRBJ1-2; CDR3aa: CASSLANTIYGYTF
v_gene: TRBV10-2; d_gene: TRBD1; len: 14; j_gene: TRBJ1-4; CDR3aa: CASRTGGLGEKLFF
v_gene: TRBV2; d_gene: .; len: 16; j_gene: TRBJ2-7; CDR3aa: CASRGGVGQFAYEQYF
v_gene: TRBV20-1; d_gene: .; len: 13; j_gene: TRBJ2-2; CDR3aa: CSARGTQTGELFF
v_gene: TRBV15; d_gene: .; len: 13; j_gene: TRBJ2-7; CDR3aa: CATSRGRRYEQYF
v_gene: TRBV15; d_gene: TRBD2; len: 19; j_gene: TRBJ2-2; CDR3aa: CATSRHPTSGSAYGGELFF
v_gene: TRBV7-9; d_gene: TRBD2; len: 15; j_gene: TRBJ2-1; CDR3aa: CASIPGGMGYNEQFF
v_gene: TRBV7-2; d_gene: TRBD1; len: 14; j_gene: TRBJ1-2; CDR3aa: CASSPRTGSYGYTF
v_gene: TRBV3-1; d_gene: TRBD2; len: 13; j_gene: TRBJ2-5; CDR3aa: CASNGLASKTQYF
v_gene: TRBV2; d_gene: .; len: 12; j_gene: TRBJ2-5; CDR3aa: CASTQRGGTQYF
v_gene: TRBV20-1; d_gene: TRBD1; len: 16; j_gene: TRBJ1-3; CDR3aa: CSATSLTGGSGNTIYF
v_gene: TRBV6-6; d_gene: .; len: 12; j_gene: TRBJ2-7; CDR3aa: CASSKGSYERYF
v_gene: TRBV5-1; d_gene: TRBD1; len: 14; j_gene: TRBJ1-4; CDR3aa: CASSPDRVGEKLFF
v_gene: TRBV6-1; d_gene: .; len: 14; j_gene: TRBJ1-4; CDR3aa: CATNGGQGGEKLFF
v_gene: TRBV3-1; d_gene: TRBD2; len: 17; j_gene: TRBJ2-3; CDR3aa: CASSQALAGATKGTQYF
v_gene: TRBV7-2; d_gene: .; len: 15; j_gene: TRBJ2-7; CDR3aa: CASSLAPGEAYEQYF
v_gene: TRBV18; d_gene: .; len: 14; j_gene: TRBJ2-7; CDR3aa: CASSPDSWGNEQYF
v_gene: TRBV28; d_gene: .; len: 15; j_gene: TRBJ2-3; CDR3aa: CASRGGTISTDTQYF
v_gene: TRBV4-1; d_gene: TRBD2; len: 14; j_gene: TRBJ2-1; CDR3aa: CASRPAGESNEQFF
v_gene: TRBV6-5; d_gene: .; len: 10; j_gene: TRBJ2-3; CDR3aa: CASSYSPQYF
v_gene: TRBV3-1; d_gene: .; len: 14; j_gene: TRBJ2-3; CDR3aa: CASSQDSHTDTQYF
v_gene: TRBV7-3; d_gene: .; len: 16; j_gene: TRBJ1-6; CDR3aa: CASSLSARDPNSPLHF
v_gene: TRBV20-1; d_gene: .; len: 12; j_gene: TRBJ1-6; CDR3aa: CSAEGYNSPLHF
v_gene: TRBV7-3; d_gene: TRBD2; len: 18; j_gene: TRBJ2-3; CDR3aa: CASSPTGGRAFSTDTQYF
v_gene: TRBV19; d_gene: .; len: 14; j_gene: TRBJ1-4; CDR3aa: CASTGPGSNEKLFF
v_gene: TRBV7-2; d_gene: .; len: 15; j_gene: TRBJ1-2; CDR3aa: CASSPQAGGFSGYPF
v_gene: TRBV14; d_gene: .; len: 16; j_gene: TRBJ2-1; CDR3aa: CASSQATIVRHNEQFF
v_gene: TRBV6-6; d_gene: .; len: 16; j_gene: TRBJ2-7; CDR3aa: CASSYLNSGTSYEQYF
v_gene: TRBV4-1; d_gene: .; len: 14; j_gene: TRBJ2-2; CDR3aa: CASSQVKDERELFF
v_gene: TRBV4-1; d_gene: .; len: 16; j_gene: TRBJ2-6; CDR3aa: CASRPTGNSGANVLTF
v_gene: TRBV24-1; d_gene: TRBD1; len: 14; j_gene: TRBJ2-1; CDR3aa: CATSEYRGLSEQFF
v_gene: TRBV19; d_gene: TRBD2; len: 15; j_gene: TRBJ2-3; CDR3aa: CASRVAGGLSDTQYF
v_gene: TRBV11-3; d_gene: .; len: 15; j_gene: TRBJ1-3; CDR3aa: CASSSQQGPGNTIYF
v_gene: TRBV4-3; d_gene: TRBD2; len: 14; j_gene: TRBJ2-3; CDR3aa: CASSRGVGTDMQYF
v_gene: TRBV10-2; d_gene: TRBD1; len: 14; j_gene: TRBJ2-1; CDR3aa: CASGTGGRLNEQFF
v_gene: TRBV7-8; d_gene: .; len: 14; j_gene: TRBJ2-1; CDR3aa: CASSLVVGGNEQFF
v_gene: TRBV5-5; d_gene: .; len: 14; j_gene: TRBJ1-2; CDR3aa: CASSLDSGIYGYTF
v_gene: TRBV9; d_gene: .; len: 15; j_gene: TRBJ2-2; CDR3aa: CASSVGAGGGGELFF
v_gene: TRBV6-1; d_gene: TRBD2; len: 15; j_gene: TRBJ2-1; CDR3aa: CASSHGTSGNNEQFF
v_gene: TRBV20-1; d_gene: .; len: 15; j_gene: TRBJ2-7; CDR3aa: CSARDLSEPPYEQYF
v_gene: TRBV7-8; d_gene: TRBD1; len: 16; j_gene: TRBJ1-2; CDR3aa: CASSLASRTGKSGYTF
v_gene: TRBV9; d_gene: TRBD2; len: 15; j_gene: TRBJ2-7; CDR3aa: CASSASGLDFYEQYF
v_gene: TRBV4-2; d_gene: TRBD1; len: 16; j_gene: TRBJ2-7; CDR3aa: CASSQEVLGQGHEQYF
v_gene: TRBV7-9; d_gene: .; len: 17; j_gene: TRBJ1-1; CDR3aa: CASSLARGAGGNTEAFF
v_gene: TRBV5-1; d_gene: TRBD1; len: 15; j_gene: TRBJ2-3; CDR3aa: CASSSGTGGTDTQYF